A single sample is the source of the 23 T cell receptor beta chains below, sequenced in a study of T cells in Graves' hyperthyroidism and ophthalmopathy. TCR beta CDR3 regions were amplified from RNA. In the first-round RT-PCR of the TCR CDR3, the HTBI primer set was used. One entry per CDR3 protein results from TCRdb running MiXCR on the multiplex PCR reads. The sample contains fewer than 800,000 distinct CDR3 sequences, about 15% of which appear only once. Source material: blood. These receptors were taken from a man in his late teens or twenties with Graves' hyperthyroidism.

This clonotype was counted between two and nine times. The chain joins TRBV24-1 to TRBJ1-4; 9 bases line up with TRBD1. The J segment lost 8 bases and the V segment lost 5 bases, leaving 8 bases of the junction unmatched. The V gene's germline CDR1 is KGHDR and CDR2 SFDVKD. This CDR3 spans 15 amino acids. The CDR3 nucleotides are TGTGCCACCAGTGGCCCGGACAGGGGAGGAGAAAAACTGTTTTTT. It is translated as CATSGPDRGGEKLFF.

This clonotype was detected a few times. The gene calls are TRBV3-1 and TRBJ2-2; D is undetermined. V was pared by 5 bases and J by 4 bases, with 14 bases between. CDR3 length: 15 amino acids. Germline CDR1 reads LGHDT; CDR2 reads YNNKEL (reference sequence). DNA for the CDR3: TGTGCCAGCAGCTTGCGAGGAAGCGTCACCGGGGAGCTGTTTTTT. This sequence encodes CASSLRGSVTGELFF.

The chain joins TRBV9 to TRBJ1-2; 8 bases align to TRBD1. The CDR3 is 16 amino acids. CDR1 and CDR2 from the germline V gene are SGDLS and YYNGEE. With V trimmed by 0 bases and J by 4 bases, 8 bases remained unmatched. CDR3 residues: CASSVESGQGLYGYTF. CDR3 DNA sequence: TGTGCCAGCAGCGTAGAGTCCGGACAGGGACTCTATGGCTACACCTTC. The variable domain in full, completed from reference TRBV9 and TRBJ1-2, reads DSGVTQTPKHLITATGQRVTLRCSPRSGDLSVYWYQQSLDQGLQFLIQYYNGEERAKGNILERFSAQQFPDLHSELNLSSLELGDSALYFCASSVESGQGLYGYTFGSGTRLTVV.

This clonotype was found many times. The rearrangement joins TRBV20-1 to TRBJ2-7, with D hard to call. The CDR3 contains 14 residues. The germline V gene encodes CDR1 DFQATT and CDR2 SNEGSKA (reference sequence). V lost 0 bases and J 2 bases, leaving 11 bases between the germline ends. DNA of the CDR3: TGCAGTGCTAGAGATCTCCGGCATACCTACGAGCAGTACTTC. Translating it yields CSARDLRHTYEQYF.

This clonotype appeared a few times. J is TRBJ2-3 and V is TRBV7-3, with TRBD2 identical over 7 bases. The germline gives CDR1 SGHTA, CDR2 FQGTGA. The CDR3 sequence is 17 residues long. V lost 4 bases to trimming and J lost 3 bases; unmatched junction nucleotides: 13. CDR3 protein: CASSSGGAGPLTDTQYF. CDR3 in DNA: TGTGCCAGCAGCTCCGGCGGAGCGGGGCCCCTGACAGATACGCAGTATTTT.

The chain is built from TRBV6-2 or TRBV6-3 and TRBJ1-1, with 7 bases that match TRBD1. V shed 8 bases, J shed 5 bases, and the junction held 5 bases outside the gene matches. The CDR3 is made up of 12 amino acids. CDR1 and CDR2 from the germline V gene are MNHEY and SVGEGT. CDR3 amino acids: CASGQGGTEAFF. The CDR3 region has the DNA TGTGCCAGCGGTCAGGGGGGTACTGAAGCTTTCTTT.

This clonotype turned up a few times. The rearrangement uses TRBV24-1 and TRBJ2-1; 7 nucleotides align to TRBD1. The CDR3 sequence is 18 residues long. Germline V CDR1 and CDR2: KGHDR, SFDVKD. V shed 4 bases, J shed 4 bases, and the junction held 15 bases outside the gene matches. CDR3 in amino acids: CATSDPGQAMGPYNEQFF. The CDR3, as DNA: TGTGCCACCAGTGACCCTGGACAGGCGATGGGGCCTTACAATGAGCAGTTCTTC.

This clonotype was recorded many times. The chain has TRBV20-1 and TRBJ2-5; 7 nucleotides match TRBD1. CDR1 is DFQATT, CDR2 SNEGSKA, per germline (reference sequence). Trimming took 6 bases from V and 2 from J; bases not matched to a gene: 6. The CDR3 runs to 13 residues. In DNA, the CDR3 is TGCAGTGCCTTGACAGGGCGGCAAGAGACCCAGTACTTC. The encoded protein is CSALTGRQETQYF.

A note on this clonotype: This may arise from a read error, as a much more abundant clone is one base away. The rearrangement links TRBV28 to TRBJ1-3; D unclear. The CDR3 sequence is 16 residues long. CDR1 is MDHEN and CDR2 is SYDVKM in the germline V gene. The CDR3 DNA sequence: TGTGCCAGCAGTTTAGCCCCAACGTTCTCTGCAAACACCATATATTTT. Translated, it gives CASSLAPTFSANTIYF.

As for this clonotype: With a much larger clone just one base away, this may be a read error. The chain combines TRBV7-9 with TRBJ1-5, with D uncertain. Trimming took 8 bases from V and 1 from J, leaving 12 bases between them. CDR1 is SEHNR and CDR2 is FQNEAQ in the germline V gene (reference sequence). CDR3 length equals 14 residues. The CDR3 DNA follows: TGTGCCAGCGAAGAGTACCGAAGCAATCAGCCCCAGCATTTT. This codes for CASEEYRSNQPQHF. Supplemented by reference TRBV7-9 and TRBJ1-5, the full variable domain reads DTGVSQNPRHKITKRGQNVTFRCDPISEHNRLYWYRQTLGQGPEFLTYFQNEAQLEKSRLLSDRFSAERPKGSFSTLEIQRTEQGDSAMYLCASEEYRSNQPQHFGDGTRLSIL.

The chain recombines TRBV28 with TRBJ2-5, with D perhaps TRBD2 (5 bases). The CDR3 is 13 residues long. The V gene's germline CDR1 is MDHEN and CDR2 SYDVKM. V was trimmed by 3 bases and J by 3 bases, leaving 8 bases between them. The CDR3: CASSFAGKETQYF. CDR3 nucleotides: TGTGCCAGCAGTTTTGCCGGGAAAGAGACCCAGTACTTC.

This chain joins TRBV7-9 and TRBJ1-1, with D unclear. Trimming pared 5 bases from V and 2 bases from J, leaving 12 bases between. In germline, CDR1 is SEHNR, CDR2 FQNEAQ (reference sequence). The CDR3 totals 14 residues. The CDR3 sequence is CASSPQLFNTEAFF. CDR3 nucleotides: TGTGCCAGCAGCCCACAACTATTCAACACTGAAGCTTTCTTT.

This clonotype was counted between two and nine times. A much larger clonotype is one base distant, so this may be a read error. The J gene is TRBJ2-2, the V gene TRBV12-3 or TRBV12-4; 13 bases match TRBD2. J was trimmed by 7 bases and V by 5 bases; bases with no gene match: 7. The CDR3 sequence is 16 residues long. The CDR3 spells CASSGLAGARSGELFF. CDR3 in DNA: TGTGCCAGCAGTGGACTAGCGGGAGCTCGTAGCGGGGAGCTGTTTTTT.

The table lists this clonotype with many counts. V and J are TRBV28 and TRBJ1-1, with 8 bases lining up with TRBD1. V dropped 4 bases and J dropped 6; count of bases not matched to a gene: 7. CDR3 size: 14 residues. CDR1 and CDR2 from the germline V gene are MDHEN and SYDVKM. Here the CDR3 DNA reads TGTGCCAGCAGTTGGGGACAGGACGGCGCTGAAGCTTTCTTT. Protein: CASSWGQDGAEAFF.

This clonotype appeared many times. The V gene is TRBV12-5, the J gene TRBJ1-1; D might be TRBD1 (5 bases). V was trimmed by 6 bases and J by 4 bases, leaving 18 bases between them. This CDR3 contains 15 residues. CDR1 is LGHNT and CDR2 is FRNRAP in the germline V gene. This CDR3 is CASGTGGSMSTEAFF. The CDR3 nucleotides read TGTGCTAGTGGAACCGGGGGGTCCATGAGCACTGAAGCTTTCTTT.

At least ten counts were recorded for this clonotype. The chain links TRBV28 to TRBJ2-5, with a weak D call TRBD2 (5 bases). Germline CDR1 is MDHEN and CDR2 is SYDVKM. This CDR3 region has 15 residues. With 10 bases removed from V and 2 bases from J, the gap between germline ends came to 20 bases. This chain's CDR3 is CAIDRSESGQETQYF. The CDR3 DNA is TGTGCCATCGATCGTAGCGAGAGTGGGCAAGAGACCCAGTACTTC.

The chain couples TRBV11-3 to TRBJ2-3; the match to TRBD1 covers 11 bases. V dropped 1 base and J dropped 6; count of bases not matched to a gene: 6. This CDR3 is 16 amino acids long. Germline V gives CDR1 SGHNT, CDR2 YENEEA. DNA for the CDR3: TGTGCCAGCAGCTTAGGGGGACAGGGGGGTTGGGATACGCAGTATTTT. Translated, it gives CASSLGGQGGWDTQYF.

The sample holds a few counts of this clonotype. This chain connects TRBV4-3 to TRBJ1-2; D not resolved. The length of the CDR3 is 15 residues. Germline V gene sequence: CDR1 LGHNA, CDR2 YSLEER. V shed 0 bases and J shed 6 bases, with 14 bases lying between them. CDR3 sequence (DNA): TGCGCCAGCAGCCAAGACTGGGTTACGCGTCATGGCTACACCTTC. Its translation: CASSQDWVTRHGYTF.

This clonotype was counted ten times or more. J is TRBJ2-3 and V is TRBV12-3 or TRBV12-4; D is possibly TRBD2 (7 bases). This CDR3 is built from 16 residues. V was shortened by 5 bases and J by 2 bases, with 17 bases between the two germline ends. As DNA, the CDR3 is TGTGCCAGCAGTACAGGGTCGGCGGGAGACACAGATACGCAGTATTTT. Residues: CASSTGSAGDTDTQYF.

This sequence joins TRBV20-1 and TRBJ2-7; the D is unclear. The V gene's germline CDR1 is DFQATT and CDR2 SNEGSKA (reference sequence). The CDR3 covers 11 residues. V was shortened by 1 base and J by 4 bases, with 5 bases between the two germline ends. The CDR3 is CSARARYEQYF. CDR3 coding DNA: TGCAGTGCTAGAGCCAGGTACGAGCAGTACTTC.

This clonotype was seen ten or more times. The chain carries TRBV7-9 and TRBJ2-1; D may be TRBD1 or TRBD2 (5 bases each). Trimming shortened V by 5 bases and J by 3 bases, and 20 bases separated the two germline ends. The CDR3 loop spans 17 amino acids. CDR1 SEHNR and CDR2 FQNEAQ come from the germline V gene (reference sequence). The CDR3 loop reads CASSPFSFRDGYNEQFF. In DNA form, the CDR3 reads TGTGCCAGCAGCCCCTTCTCGTTCAGGGACGGCTACAATGAGCAGTTCTTC.

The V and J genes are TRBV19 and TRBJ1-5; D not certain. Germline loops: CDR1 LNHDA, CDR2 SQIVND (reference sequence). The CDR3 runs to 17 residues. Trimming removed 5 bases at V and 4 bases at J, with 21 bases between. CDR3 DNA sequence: TGTGCCAGTAGTCCCCCCGGTCGGTGGACCGAGAATCAGCCCCAGCATTTT. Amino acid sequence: CASSPPGRWTENQPQHF. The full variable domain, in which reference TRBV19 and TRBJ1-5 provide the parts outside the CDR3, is DGGITQSPKYLFRKEGQNVTLSCEQNLNHDAMYWYRQDPGQGLRLIYYSQIVNDFQKGDIAEGYSVSREKKESFPLTVTSAQKNPTAFYLCASSPPGRWTENQPQHFGDGTRLSIL.

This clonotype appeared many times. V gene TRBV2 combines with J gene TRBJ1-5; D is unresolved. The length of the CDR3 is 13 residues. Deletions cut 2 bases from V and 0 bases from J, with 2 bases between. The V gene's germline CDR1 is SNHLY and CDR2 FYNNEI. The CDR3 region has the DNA TGTGCCAGCAGTGAATATAGCAATCAGCCCCAGCATTTT. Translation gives CASSEYSNQPQHF. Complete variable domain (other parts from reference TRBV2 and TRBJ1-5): EPEVTQTPSHQVTQMGQEVILRCVPISNHLYFYWYRQILGQKVEFLVSFYNNEISEKSEIFDDQFSVERPDGSNFTLKIRSTKLEDSAMYFCASSEYSNQPQHFGDGTRLSIL.